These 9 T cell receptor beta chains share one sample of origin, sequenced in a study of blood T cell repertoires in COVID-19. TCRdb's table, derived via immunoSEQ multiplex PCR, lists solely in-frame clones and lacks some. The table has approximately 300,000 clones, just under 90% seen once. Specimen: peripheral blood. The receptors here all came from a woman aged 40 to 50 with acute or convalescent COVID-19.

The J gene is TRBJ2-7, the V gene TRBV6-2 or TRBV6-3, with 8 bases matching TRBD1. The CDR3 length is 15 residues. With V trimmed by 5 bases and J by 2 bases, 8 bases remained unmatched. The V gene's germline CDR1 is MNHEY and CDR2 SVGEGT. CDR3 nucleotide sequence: TGTGCCAGCAGTGGGGGGACCAGGGGGCCCTACGAGCAGTACGTC. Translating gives CASSGGTRGPYEQYV.

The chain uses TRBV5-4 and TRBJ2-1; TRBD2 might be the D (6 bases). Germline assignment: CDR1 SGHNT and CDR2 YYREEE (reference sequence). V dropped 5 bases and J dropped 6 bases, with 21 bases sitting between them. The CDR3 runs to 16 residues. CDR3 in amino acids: CASSLPGTAITNEQFF. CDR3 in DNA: TGTGCCAGCAGTCTCCCCGGGACTGCCATTACCAATGAGCAGTTCTTC.

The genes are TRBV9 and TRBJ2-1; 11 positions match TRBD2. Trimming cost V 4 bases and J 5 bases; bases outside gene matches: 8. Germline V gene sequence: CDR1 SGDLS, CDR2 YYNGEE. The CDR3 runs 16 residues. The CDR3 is CASSPTVTSGDNEQFF. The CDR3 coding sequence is TGTGCCAGCAGCCCCACGGTGACTAGCGGGGACAATGAGCAGTTCTTC. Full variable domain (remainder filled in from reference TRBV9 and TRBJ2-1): DSGVTQTPKHLITATGQRVTLRCSPRSGDLSVYWYQQSLDQGLQFLIQYYNGEERAKGNILERFSAQQFPDLHSELNLSSLELGDSALYFCASSPTVTSGDNEQFFGPGTRLTVL.

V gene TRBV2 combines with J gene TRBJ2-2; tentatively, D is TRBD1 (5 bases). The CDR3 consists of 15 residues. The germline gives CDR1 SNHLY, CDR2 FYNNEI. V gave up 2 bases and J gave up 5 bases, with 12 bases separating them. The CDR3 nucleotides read TGTGCCAGCAGTGAAAGGGGCCCATCTACCGGGGAGCTGTTTTTT. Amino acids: CASSERGPSTGELFF.

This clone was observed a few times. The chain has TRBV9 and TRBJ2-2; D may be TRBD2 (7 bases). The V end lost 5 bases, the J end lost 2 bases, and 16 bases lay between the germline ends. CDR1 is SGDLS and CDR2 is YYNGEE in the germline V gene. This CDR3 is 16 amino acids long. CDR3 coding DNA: TGTGCCAGCAGGAGTCCTTCGGGGGGCAACACCGGGGAGCTGTTTTTT. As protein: CASRSPSGGNTGELFF.

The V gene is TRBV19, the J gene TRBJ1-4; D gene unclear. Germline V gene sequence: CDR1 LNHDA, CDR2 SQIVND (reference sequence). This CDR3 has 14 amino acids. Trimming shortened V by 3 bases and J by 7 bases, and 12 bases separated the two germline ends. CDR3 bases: TGTGCCAGTAGTATGCTCCAGGCTGTTGAAAAACTGTTTTTT. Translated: CASSMLQAVEKLFF.

The CDR3 here is CASSPVTQNYGYTF. The DNA for the CDR3 is TGTGCCAGCTCACCGGTGACTCAGAACTATGGCTACACCTTC. The chain links TRBV18 to TRBJ1-2; D is undetermined. Trimming pared 3 bases from V and 2 bases from J, leaving 10 bases between. Per the germline V gene, CDR1 is KGHSH and CDR2 is LQKENI. CDR3 length: 14 residues.

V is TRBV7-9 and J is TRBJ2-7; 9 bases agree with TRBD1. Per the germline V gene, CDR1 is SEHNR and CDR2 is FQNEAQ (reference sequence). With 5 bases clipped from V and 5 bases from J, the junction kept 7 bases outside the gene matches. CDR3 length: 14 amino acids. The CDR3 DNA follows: TGTGCCAGCAGCGGTCGGGACAGGGTCGACGAGCAGTACGTC. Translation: CASSGRDRVDEQYV.

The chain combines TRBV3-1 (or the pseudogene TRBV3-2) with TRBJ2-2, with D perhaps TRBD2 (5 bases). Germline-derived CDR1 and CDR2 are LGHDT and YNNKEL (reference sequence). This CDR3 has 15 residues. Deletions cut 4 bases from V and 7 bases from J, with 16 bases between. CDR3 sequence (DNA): TGTGCCAGCAGCCGCCGGGAAGGGATGGGCGGGGAGCTGTTTTTT. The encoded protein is CASSRREGMGGELFF.